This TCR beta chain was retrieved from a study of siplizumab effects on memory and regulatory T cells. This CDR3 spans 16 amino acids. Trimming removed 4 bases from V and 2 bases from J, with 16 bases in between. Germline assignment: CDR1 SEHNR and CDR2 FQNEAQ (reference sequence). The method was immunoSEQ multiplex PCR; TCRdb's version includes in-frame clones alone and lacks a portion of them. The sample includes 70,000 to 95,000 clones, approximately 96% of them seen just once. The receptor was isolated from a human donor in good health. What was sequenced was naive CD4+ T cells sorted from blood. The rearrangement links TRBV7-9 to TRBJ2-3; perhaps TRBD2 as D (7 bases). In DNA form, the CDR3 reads TGTGCCAGCAGCTATGGGGCGGGGGCGATCACAGATACGCAGTATTTT. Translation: CASSYGAGAITDTQYF.